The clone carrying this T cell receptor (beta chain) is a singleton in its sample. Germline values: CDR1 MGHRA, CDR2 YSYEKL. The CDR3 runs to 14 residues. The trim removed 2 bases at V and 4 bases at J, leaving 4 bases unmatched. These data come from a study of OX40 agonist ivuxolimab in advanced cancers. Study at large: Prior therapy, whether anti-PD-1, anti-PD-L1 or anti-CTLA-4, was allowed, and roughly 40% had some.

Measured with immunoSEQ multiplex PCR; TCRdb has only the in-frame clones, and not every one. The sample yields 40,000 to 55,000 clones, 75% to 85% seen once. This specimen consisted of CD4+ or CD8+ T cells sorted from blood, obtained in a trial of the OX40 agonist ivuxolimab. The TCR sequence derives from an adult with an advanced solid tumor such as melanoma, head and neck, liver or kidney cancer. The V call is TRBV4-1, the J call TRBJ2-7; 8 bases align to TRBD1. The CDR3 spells CASSQSGGEYEQYF. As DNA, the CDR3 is TGCGCCAGCAGCCAATCAGGGGGCGAATACGAGCAGTACTTC.